The rows below give T cell receptor beta chains drawn from one sample of a study of blood T cells in healthy people across ages. TCRdb re-analysed the 5' RACE reads in MiXCR, keeping a single row per CDR3 protein. The sample has roughly 900,000 distinct CDR3 sequences; roughly 26% are singletons. Sequencing used blood. These receptors were obtained from a woman of 80 years or more in good health. CDR3s include the opening cysteine and the closing phenylalanine or tryptophan. Fields, in order: V gene, D gene, CDR3 length, clone size, J gene, CDR3 protein, CDR3 DNA. D genes are given only for firm matches. Not all rows give a size; the values are once, few, many and, for expanded clones, a class.

TRBV7-2	TRBD1	15	many	TRBJ2-7	CASSLGGQISYEQYF	TGTGCCAGCAGCTTAGGGGGACAGATCTCCTACGAGCAGTACTTC
TRBV11-3	TRBD2	17	few	TRBJ2-3	CASSLSLLAGDTDTQYF	TGTGCCAGCAGTCTCTCCTTACTAGCGGGGGACACAGATACGCAGTATTTT
TRBV3-1	-	14	few	TRBJ1-1	CASSPTAPRVEAFF	TGTGCCAGCAGCCCGACAGCCCCCCGCGTTGAAGCTTTCTTT
TRBV5-4	-	13	-	TRBJ2-3	CAGSSDSTDTQYF	TGTGCCGGCAGTTCCGACAGCACAGATACGCAGTATTTT
TRBV6-2/TRBV6-3	-	17	many	TRBJ1-1	CASSLPRAGVKNTEAFF	TGTGCCAGCAGCCTACCCCGGGCAGGGGTGAAGAACACTGAAGCTTTCTTT
TRBV7-2	-	15	many	TRBJ2-7	CASSLAGTRPLEQYF	TGTGCCAGCAGCTTAGCGGGGACACGGCCTTTAGAGCAGTACTTC
TRBV6-1	-	15	-	TRBJ1-5	CASSGGVGGNQPQHF	TGTGCCAGCAGTGGGGGGGTGGGGGGCAATCAGCCCCAGCATTTT
TRBV7-2	TRBD1	16	many	TRBJ1-1	CASSTYPTGGNTEAFF	TGTGCCAGCAGCACGTATCCGACAGGGGGGAACACTGAAGCTTTCTTT
TRBV4-1	-	15	many	TRBJ2-1	CASSQLGGGTHEQFF	TGCGCCAGCAGCCAACTGGGCGGGGGCACGCATGAGCAGTTCTTC
TRBV28	-	13	few	TRBJ1-1	CASNPQVNTEAFF	TGTGCCAGCAATCCACAGGTGAACACTGAAGCTTTCTTT
TRBV28	-	13	few	TRBJ2-5	CASSFQGRQTQYF	TGTGCCAGCAGCTTCCAGGGTCGGCAGACCCAGTACTTC
TRBV6-2/TRBV6-3	TRBD2	17	-	TRBJ2-1	CASSGLFRAGDENEQFF	TGTGCCAGCAGTGGCCTGTTTAGGGCGGGAGATGAAAATGAGCAGTTCTTC
TRBV20-1	TRBD2	15	many	TRBJ2-3	CSASGGVYSTDTQYF	TGCAGTGCTAGCGGGGGGGTATATAGCACAGATACGCAGTATTTT
TRBV3-1	TRBD2	15	-	TRBJ2-7	CASSPRTSYSNEQYF	TGTGCCAGCAGCCCGCGGACTAGCTACTCCAACGAGCAGTACTTC
TRBV5-1	-	13	many	TRBJ1-5	CASSWTSNQPQHF	TGCGCCAGCAGCTGGACGAGCAATCAGCCCCAGCATTTT
TRBV4-3	-	15	few	TRBJ2-5	CADSPGPNPTETQYF	TGCGCCGACAGCCCGGGCCCAAACCCCACAGAGACCCAGTACTTC
TRBV20-1	-	10	many	TRBJ1-4	CSAFNRELFF	TGCAGTGCATTTAACAGGGAACTGTTTTTT
TRBV6-5	-	16	many	TRBJ2-7	CASSYSRGRVIYEQYF	TGTGCCAGCAGTTACTCCCGAGGCAGGGTCATCTACGAGCAGTACTTC
TRBV6-2/TRBV6-3	TRBD1	16	many	TRBJ1-5	CASRRWGQARNQPQHF	TGTGCCAGCAGACGGTGGGGACAGGCCCGCAATCAGCCCCAGCATTTT
TRBV5-1	TRBD1	15	-	TRBJ2-3	CASSLTGQGRDTQYF	TGCGCCAGCAGCCTTACGGGACAGGGAAGAGATACGCAGTATTTT
TRBV6-5	TRBD2	14	-	TRBJ2-5	CASSSPGTSHEQYF	TGTGCCAGCAGTTCCCCTGGGACTAGTCATGAGCAGTACTTC
TRBV7-7	TRBD1	13	many	TRBJ2-1	CASSTGQGYEQFF	TGTGCTAGCAGCACCGGACAGGGGTATGAGCAGTTCTTC
TRBV11-2	TRBD1	13	-	TRBJ1-5	CASSRQGAQPQHF	TGTGCCAGCAGCCGACAGGGCGCTCAGCCCCAGCATTTT
TRBV18	-	17	-	TRBJ2-2	CASSPPRTGLHTGELFF	TGTGCCAGCTCACCTCCTCGGACTGGACTTCACACCGGGGAGCTGTTTTTT
TRBV7-3	-	16	-	TRBJ2-1	CASSLLDWTSYNEQFF	TGTGCCAGCAGTTTACTCGACTGGACTTCCTACAATGAGCAGTTCTTC
TRBV15	-	15	many	TRBJ1-2	CATSREGTSNYGYTF	TGTGCCACCAGCAGAGAAGGGACATCCAACTATGGCTACACCTTC
TRBV2	TRBD2	11	-	TRBJ2-7	CATGGTGEQYF	TGTGCCACGGGAGGGACGGGGGAGCAGTACTTC
TRBV5-6	TRBD2	15	many	TRBJ2-1	CASRRLAGRLNEQFF	TGTGCCAGCAGACGACTAGCGGGGCGTCTCAATGAGCAGTTCTTC
TRBV29-1	-	12	-	TRBJ2-5	CSVEQSGGTQYF	TGCAGCGTTGAACAGAGTGGGGGGACCCAGTACTTC
TRBV20-1	-	13	few	TRBJ1-6	CSARVGGDSPLHF	TGCAGTGCTAGAGTGGGGGGGGATTCACCCCTCCACTTT
TRBV28	TRBD1	15	-	TRBJ2-7	CASTIIYPGGNEQYF	TGTGCCAGCACTATAATTTACCCAGGGGGCAACGAGCAGTACTTC
TRBV6-5	-	13	few	TRBJ1-6	CASSYRGYSPLHF	TGTGCCAGCAGTTACAGGGGTTATTCACCCCTCCACTTT
TRBV2	TRBD1	19	few	TRBJ1-6	CASKLDRDVRSSYNSPLHF	TGTGCCAGCAAGTTGGACAGGGACGTTAGGAGCTCCTATAATTCACCCCTCCACTTT
TRBV6-1	TRBD2	15	many	TRBJ2-3	CASSGQRGGTDTQYF	TGTGCCAGCAGTGGCCAGCGGGGGGGCACAGATACGCAGTATTTT
TRBV20-1	-	15	-	TRBJ1-2	CSSWTGGGRNYGYTF	TGCAGCAGCTGGACGGGGGGCGGCAGAAACTATGGCTACACCTTC
TRBV5-6	-	16	-	TRBJ1-5	CASSRFDAPSNQPQHF	TGTGCCAGCAGCCGATTTGATGCCCCAAGCAATCAGCCCCAGCATTTT
TRBV7-2	TRBD1	16	-	TRBJ1-3	CASSPRSVRGVNTIYF	TGTGCCAGCAGCCCACGTTCTGTCAGGGGGGTAAACACCATATATTTT
TRBV4-1	-	18	-	TRBJ1-5	CASSLGGQGIYGNQPQHF	TGCGCCAGCAGCCTGGGGGGGCAGGGGATTTATGGCAATCAGCCCCAGCATTTT
TRBV5-1	TRBD2	14	few	TRBJ2-7	CASSSGGASDEQYF	TGCGCCAGCAGTTCCGGGGGGGCCAGCGACGAGCAGTACTTC
TRBV7-2	-	16	-	TRBJ2-3	CASSLFARASTDTQYF	TGTGCCAGCAGCTTATTTGCGCGGGCTAGCACAGATACGCAGTATTTT